This T cell receptor (beta chain) was identified during a study of blood T cell repertoires in COVID-19 (dated by TCRdb to the early 2020s). Concerning the study at large: Samples covering the acute and convalescent phases of COVID-19 were provided by collaborators in the United States, Italy and Spain. The prospective study material was composed of cDNA or gDNA derived from T cells, B-cell-depleted T cells, or PBMCs. Subjects who had been exposed to COVID-19, were actively infected with it, or had recovered from it provided the deeply sampled blood TCRbeta repertoires that made up the dataset. The repertoires were made available in a free public database intended to serve as a resource for research on the immune response to SARS-CoV-2. Samples were obtained from the ongoing ImmuneRACE study (first 160 participants) and from 1,254 subjects provided by 6 global collaborators. Sample metadata almost always included a de-identified subject ID, COVID-19 status, age in years and sex. HLA class I and class II types, where available, came from metadata supplied by the sample provider rather than from assay-based typing. What the study reported, not specific to this receptor: Clinical and demographic metadata were provided uncurated, with the amount varying by source and participant.

Collaborating institutions collected whole blood in K2EDTA tubes following their own protocols. For TCRbeta analysis, collaborators shipped samples as frozen whole blood, isolated PBMCs, or DNA extracted from either of those sample types. The germline V gene specifies MNHEY as CDR1 and SVGAGI as CDR2. The CDR3 contains 12 residues, cysteine and phenylalanine counted. Kept here is only the CDR3 DNA, which spans 36 bases and is read in frame from base 1. V is trimmed back by 5 bases and J by 8 bases, and the junction contains 3 bases that no gene match accounts for. This clone occurred a few times. Its specific antigen is unknown. Base qualities were left out, and no much larger clone turns up one base away. Other nucleotide sequences from this sample produce the same CDR3. TCRbeta CDR3 regions were amplified from genomic DNA by means of the immunoSEQ Assay, a bias-controlled multiplex PCR. The study's processing was this. Within the assay, amplification of reference gene primers was used to estimate how many nucleated cells each sample contained. Sequence reads were collapsed and filtered to measure the absolute abundance of every unique TCRbeta CDR3 rearrangement. Productive Simpson clonality was computed per sample as the square root of Simpson's diversity index over productive rearrangements. Not all clones reach the TCRdb copy of this immuneACCESS table, which keeps in-frame sequences only. Checked studies attribute under half of the gap to unresolved V genes and leave the rest unexplained. The V and J calls and clone size come from that table; D and trimming were worked out from the DNA. This sample comprises 73,000 or so clones, roughly 88% of them detected only once. Less than 9% of the sample belongs to the ten largest clones.

What was sequenced was peripheral blood. The chain was built from TRBV6-5 and TRBJ1-5, with 7 bases in between that match TRBD1. The receptor was isolated from a man aged 25-45 years with acute or convalescent COVID-19. The DNA sequence is TGTGCCAGCAGTCCAGGGGGAGAGCCCCAGCATTTT. This sequence encodes CASSPGGEPQHF.